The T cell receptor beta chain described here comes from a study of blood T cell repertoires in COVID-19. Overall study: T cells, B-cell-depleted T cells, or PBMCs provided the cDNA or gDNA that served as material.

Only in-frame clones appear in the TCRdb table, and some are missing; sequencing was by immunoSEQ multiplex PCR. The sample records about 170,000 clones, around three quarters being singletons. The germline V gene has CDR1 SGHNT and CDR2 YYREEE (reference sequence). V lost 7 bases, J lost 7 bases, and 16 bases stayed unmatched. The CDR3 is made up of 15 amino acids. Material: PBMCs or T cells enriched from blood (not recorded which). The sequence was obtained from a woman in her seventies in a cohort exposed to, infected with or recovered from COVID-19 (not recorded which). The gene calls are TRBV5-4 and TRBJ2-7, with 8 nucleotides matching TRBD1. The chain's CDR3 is CASGLQGAILEEQYF. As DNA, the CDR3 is TGTGCCAGCGGACTTCAGGGGGCGATTCTTGAAGAGCAGTACTTC.